This passage covers 32 T cell receptor beta chains from one sample sequenced in a study of T cell changes during pregnancy in multiple sclerosis. This table comes from immunoSEQ multiplex PCR, and its TCRdb copy is limited to in-frame clones, with some not included. The sample holds approximately 65,000 clones, around nine tenths seen once. Here the sequenced sample was peripheral blood, taken in the third trimester of pregnancy. Receptors were obtained from a female donor in good health, enrolled as a control in a pregnancy study.

The CDR3 reads CASSYSDRSTNEKLFF. The CDR3 bases are TGTGCCAGCAGTTACTCAGACAGGTCGACTAATGAAAAACTGTTTTTT. The chain carries TRBV6-6 and TRBJ1-4, with D maybe TRBD1 (6 bases). V was cut by 0 bases and J by 2 bases, with 10 bases left in between. Germline V gives CDR1 MNHNY, CDR2 SVGAGI (reference sequence). The CDR3 loop spans 16 amino acids.

This clone appeared a single time. This rearrangement joins TRBV27 to TRBJ2-7; a possible D gene is TRBD1 (6 bases). Per the germline V gene, CDR1 is MNHEY and CDR2 is SMNVEV (reference sequence). This CDR3 has 14 residues. The germline V and J ends were trimmed by 3 bases and 6 bases, with 15 bases remaining between them. This CDR3 reads CASSFTGSRSEQYF. The DNA for the CDR3 is TGTGCCAGCAGTTTCACAGGGTCCCGAAGCGAGCAGTACTTC.

The genes are TRBV13 and TRBJ1-5; TRBD1 is a possible D gene (5 bases). The germline CDR1 and CDR2 sequences are PRHDT and FYEKMQ (reference sequence). The V and J ends lost 2 bases and 6 bases respectively, with 11 bases between them. The CDR3 has 14 residues. In DNA, the CDR3 is TGTGCCAGCAGCTTAACGGGGGAAGGTCAGCCCCAGCATTTT. Translation: CASSLTGEGQPQHF.

The chain recombines TRBV18 with TRBJ1-5; D uncertain. Trimming shortened V by 6 bases and J by 5 bases, and 20 bases separated the two germline ends. The CDR3 runs to 16 residues. The germline V gene encodes CDR1 KGHSH and CDR2 LQKENI. The CDR3 spells CASSRRAGIVDQPQHF. In nucleotides, the CDR3 is TGTGCCAGCTCCCGGAGGGCGGGTATCGTCGATCAGCCCCAGCATTTT.

V is TRBV19 and J is TRBJ2-1; D possibly corresponds to TRBD1 (7 bases). This CDR3 has 14 amino acids. CDR1 is LNHDA and CDR2 is SQIVND in the germline V gene (reference sequence). V lost 8 bases to trimming and J lost 5 bases, with 16 bases between them. CDR3 sequence reads: CASRPQGGDNEQFF. The CDR3 coding sequence is TGTGCCAGTCGACCTCAGGGGGGAGACAATGAGCAGTTCTTC.

The V gene is TRBV7-8, the J gene TRBJ1-2; D unclear. The CDR3 sequence is 15 residues long. The germline V gene has CDR1 SGHVS and CDR2 FQNEAQ. Trimming shortened V by 0 bases and J by 4 bases, and 12 bases separated the two germline ends. The CDR3 spells CASSLAAGRSYGYTF. CDR3 DNA: TGTGCCAGCAGCTTAGCCGCGGGAAGGAGCTATGGCTACACCTTC.

V gene TRBV6-6 combines with J gene TRBJ2-7; no firm D call. This CDR3 is 15 amino acids long. The V gene's germline CDR1 is MNHNY and CDR2 SVGAGI (reference sequence). V was clipped by 0 bases and J by 2 bases, with 11 bases between them. The CDR3 DNA follows: TGTGCCAGCAGTTACTCGCCCACAGCCGCCTACGAGCAGTACTTC. This sequence encodes CASSYSPTAAYEQYF.

The rearrangement uses TRBV19 and TRBJ1-2; D is unclear. CDR1 LNHDA and CDR2 SQIVND come from the germline V gene (reference sequence). The CDR3 is 13 residues long. Trimming stripped 6 bases from V and 4 bases from J, with 12 bases between. CDR3 nucleotide sequence: TGTGCCAGTAGGATGGACGGGATCTATGGCTACACCTTC. Residues: CASRMDGIYGYTF. Based on the CDR3 plus reference TRBV19 and TRBJ1-2, the full variable domain is DGGITQSPKYLFRKEGQNVTLSCEQNLNHDAMYWYRQDPGQGLRLIYYSQIVNDFQKGDIAEGYSVSREKKESFPLTVTSAQKNPTAFYLCASRMDGIYGYTFGSGTRLTVV.

This rearrangement joins TRBV18 to TRBJ2-7; 9 bases map to TRBD1. The CDR3 is made up of 14 amino acids. The germline V gene has CDR1 KGHSH and CDR2 LQKENI. V was clipped by 3 bases and J by 1 base; unmatched bases: 1. The CDR3 nucleotides read TGTGCCAGCTCACCTGGGACAGGGTCCTACGAGCAGTACTTC. This translates into CASSPGTGSYEQYF.

The genes are TRBV4-1 and TRBJ1-5; D may be TRBD1 (5 bases). The germline CDR1 and CDR2 sequences are MGHRA and YSYEKL. This CDR3 comprises 14 residues. With 4 bases removed from V and 6 bases from J, the gap between germline ends came to 13 bases. Here the CDR3 reads CASSPVGGGQPQHF. For the CDR3, the DNA is TGCGCCAGCAGCCCCGTCGGGGGGGGTCAGCCCCAGCATTTT.

This sequence joins TRBV6-5 and TRBJ1-2; TRBD1 matches 10 bases. Germline values: CDR1 MNHEY, CDR2 SVGAGI. The CDR3 has 16 amino acids. V lost 2 bases and J lost 5; bases outside the gene matches: 8. CDR3 nucleotides: TGTGCCAGCAGTTACGTTCGGACAGGGGGAGGGTATGGCTACACCTTC. Translated: CASSYVRTGGGYGYTF.

The chain couples TRBV28 to TRBJ1-2; D remains unclear. The CDR3 length is 13 residues. V was cut by 5 bases and J by 1 base, with 8 bases left in between. Germline V gives CDR1 MDHEN, CDR2 SYDVKM. CDR3 sequence reads: CASSPLNNYGYTF. Written as DNA, the CDR3 is TGTGCCAGCAGTCCGCTAAATAACTATGGCTACACCTTC.

CDR3 protein: CAIRGADGSEQFF. CDR3 nucleotide sequence: TGTGCCATCAGAGGAGCGGACGGATCTGAGCAGTTCTTC. V is TRBV10-3 and J is TRBJ2-1; D is possibly TRBD2 (5 bases). Between the trimmed V and J ends, which lost 6 bases and 9 bases, there was a span of 15 bases. CDR1 is ENHRY and CDR2 is SYGVKD in the germline V gene. There are 13 residues in the CDR3.

This clone turned up a few times. The V and J genes are TRBV11-2 and TRBJ2-1; 12 nucleotides agree with TRBD2. This CDR3 has 15 amino acids. Germline-derived CDR1 and CDR2 are SGHAT and FQNNGV. Trimming removed 6 bases from V and 8 bases from J; junction bases left unmatched: 8. CDR3 in amino acids: CASRYLAGGQHEQFF. CDR3 DNA: TGTGCCAGCAGATATCTAGCGGGGGGGCAGCATGAGCAGTTCTTC.

V gene TRBV4-3 combines with J gene TRBJ1-5, with unresolved D. Germline CDR1 and CDR2: LGHNA and YSLEER. The CDR3 has 13 amino acids. The V end lost 4 bases, the J end lost 5 bases, and 9 bases lay between the germline ends. CDR3 residues: CASSPFLYQPQHF. In DNA, the CDR3 is TGCGCCAGCAGCCCGTTTTTATATCAGCCCCAGCATTTT.

In this sample, this clone turned up a few times. The V gene is TRBV19, the J gene TRBJ1-5; 9 nucleotides line up with TRBD1. Per germline, CDR1 LNHDA and CDR2 SQIVND (reference sequence). Germline trimming cut 7 bases from V and 5 bases from J; bases unmatched to any gene: 6. The CDR3 totals 14 residues. The CDR3 region has the DNA TGTGCCAGTACCCCGGACAGGGGCTATCAGCCCCAGCATTTT. As protein: CASTPDRGYQPQHF.

The gene calls are TRBV7-2 and TRBJ2-3; TRBD2 matches at 11 bases. V gave up 5 bases and J gave up 1 base; unmatched junction bases: 8. The CDR3 spans 17 residues. Germline V CDR1 and CDR2: SGHTA, FQGNSA. CDR3 loop: CASSVNSGGAGTDTQYF. For the CDR3, the DNA is TGTGCCAGCAGCGTGAATAGCGGGGGGGCGGGCACAGATACGCAGTATTTT.

The chain employs TRBV27 and TRBJ1-5; D is possibly TRBD1 (5 bases). CDR3 length: 12 amino acids. Germline values: CDR1 MNHEY, CDR2 SMNVEV (reference sequence). With 9 bases removed from V and 4 bases from J, the gap between germline ends came to 10 bases. CDR3 in amino acids: CAREQVNQPQHF. The CDR3 DNA is TGTGCCAGAGAACAGGTGAATCAGCCCCAGCATTTT.

This clone was recorded a few times. This chain connects TRBV7-8 to TRBJ1-5; 7 bases are a match to TRBD1. This CDR3 contains 14 residues. Germline CDR1 is SGHVS and CDR2 is FQNEAQ. Trimming at V came to 4 bases and at J to 7 bases, leaving 7 bases not matched to a gene. The CDR3 region has the DNA TGTGCCAGCAGCTACACAGGGGTAAACCAGCCCCAGCATTTT. Its protein product is CASSYTGVNQPQHF. The full variable domain, completed using reference TRBV7-8 and TRBJ1-5, is GAGVSQSPRYKVAKRGQDVALRCDPISGHVSLFWYQQALGQGPEFLTYFQNEAQLDKSGLPSDRFFAERPEGSVSTLKIQRTQQEDSAVYLCASSYTGVNQPQHFGDGTRLSIL.

This clone appeared a few times. The chain joins TRBV5-8 to TRBJ2-6; TRBD2 agrees at 8 bases. Trimming at V came to 2 bases and at J to 2 bases, leaving 6 bases not matched to a gene. The CDR3 consists of 17 residues. Germline lookup yields CDR1 SGHTS and CDR2 YDEGEE. The CDR3 region has the DNA TGTGCCAGCAGCTTCCTAGCGGGTTGGGCTGGGGCCAACGTCCTGACTTTC. Translation: CASSFLAGWAGANVLTF.

The rearrangement uses TRBV11-2 and TRBJ1-2, with D perhaps matching TRBD1 (5 bases). Trimming took 5 bases from V and 4 from J, leaving 20 bases between them. The CDR3 is 16 residues long. Germline-derived CDR1 and CDR2 are SGHAT and FQNNGV. CDR3 residues: CASSPAAASRVYGYTF. The CDR3 DNA follows: TGTGCCAGCAGCCCGGCCGCGGCTTCCAGGGTCTATGGCTACACCTTC.

The genes are TRBV6-5 and TRBJ1-5, with 10 bases lining up with TRBD1. This CDR3 has 14 residues. Looked up from germline, CDR1 is MNHEY and CDR2 is SVGAGI. The V gene end was trimmed by 6 bases and the J gene end by 9 bases; junction bases not matched to a gene: 8. The DNA for the CDR3 is TGTGCCAGCAGCCGAGACAGGGGGCGGGGGCCCCAGCATTTT. The encoded protein is CASSRDRGRGPQHF.

The chain employs TRBV6-5 and TRBJ1-2; 10 bases agree with TRBD1. Trimming took 7 bases from V and 4 from J; bases not matched to a gene: 6. Germline lookup yields CDR1 MNHEY and CDR2 SVGAGI. The CDR3 sequence is 14 residues long. DNA of the CDR3: TGTGCCAGCACCCGGGACAGGGGAACCTATGGCTACACCTTC. This encodes CASTRDRGTYGYTF.

The chain carries TRBV7-8 and TRBJ2-7; maybe TRBD2 (5 bases). The length of the CDR3 is 14 residues. The germline gives CDR1 SGHVS, CDR2 FQNEAQ. Trimming pared 3 bases from V and 1 base from J, leaving 10 bases between. This CDR3 reads CASSFTGRSYEQYF. In nucleotides, the CDR3 is TGTGCCAGCAGCTTTACGGGAAGGTCCTACGAGCAGTACTTC.

The genes are TRBV4-1 and TRBJ1-2, with 9 bases that match TRBD1. The J segment lost 2 bases and the V segment lost 5 bases, leaving 6 bases of the junction unmatched. CDR3 size: 15 residues. The germline gives CDR1 MGHRA, CDR2 YSYEKL. The CDR3 is CASSFRTGENYGYTF. Written as DNA, the CDR3 is TGCGCCAGCAGCTTCCGGACAGGGGAGAACTATGGCTACACCTTC.

Points on this clone: Germline is not matched at one junction end, which may reflect a read error. J is TRBJ2-7 and V is TRBV20-1, with TRBD2 as a possible D gene (5 bases). This CDR3 comprises 10 residues. Germline V CDR1 and CDR2: DFQATT, SNEGSKA (reference sequence). CDR3 nucleotides: TGCAGTGCTAGAGATTCGAGGGAGCACTTC. Translating it yields CSARDSREHF.

The chain couples TRBV28 to TRBJ2-7; D might be TRBD2 (6 bases). Germline V CDR1 and CDR2: MDHEN, SYDVKM. The CDR3 is 12 amino acids. V was pared by 7 bases and J by 3 bases, with 10 bases between. Here the CDR3 DNA reads TGTGCCAGCAAGGAGGGATTCTACGAGCAGTACTTC. It is translated as CASKEGFYEQYF.

This sequence joins TRBV9 and TRBJ1-2; the match to TRBD1 covers 8 bases. CDR3 length equals 16 residues. The V gene's germline CDR1 is SGDLS and CDR2 YYNGEE. Trimming at V came to 3 bases and at J to 3 bases, leaving 10 bases not matched to a gene. The CDR3 region is CASSGSPRGLDYGYTF. CDR3 sequence (DNA): TGTGCCAGCAGCGGCTCCCCCAGGGGGCTGGACTATGGCTACACCTTC. Filled out from reference TRBV9 and TRBJ1-2, the complete variable domain reads DSGVTQTPKHLITATGQRVTLRCSPRSGDLSVYWYQQSLDQGLQFLIQYYNGEERAKGNILERFSAQQFPDLHSELNLSSLELGDSALYFCASSGSPRGLDYGYTFGSGTRLTVV.

This chain joins TRBV19 and TRBJ2-1; D remains ambiguous. The CDR3 is made up of 13 amino acids. Trimming stripped 5 bases from V and 8 bases from J, with 13 bases between. Looked up from germline, CDR1 is LNHDA and CDR2 is SQIVND (reference sequence). In nucleotides, the CDR3 is TGTGCCAGTAGTCTACGAATTCGCGATGAGCAGTTCTTC. This translates into CASSLRIRDEQFF.

V gene TRBV5-1 combines with J gene TRBJ1-5, with D maybe TRBD1 (6 bases). Germline lookup yields CDR1 SGHRS and CDR2 YFSETQ. The CDR3 loop spans 14 amino acids. V was pared by 2 bases and J by 2 bases, with 8 bases between. CDR3 sequence: CASSFSGGNQPQHF. CDR3 nucleotide sequence: TGCGCCAGCAGCTTTTCAGGGGGCAATCAGCCCCAGCATTTT.

V usage is TRBV6-5 and J usage is TRBJ2-3, with 10 bases that match TRBD2. V lost 6 bases, J lost 4 bases, and 7 bases stayed unmatched. The length of the CDR3 is 15 residues. The germline V gene encodes CDR1 MNHEY and CDR2 SVGAGI. This CDR3 reads CASRPLAGAADTQYF. The CDR3 DNA is TGTGCCAGCAGGCCCCTAGCGGGGGCCGCAGATACGCAGTATTTT.

The chain joins TRBV10-2 to TRBJ2-1; unclear D gene. In germline, CDR1 is WSHSY, CDR2 SAAADI. The CDR3 is 11 residues long. Trimming left V 4 bases short and J 6 bases short, with 4 bases between. DNA for the CDR3: TGCGCCAGCAGTGGGGCCAATGAGCAGTTCTTC. This translates into CASSGANEQFF.